This TCR beta chain was recovered during a study of blood T cell repertoires in COVID-19. Only in-frame clones appear in the TCRdb table, and some are missing; sequencing was by immunoSEQ multiplex PCR. The data show roughly 250,000 clones, 75% to 95% seen once. The CDR3 runs 14 residues. V lost 1 base, J lost 4 bases, and 10 bases lay in between. Germline CDR1 is SGHTA and CDR2 is FQGNSA. The sequenced material came from PBMCs or T cells enriched from blood (not recorded which). This chain uses TRBV7-2 with TRBJ1-1; D is unresolved. The receptor was derived from a woman between 18 and 30 years old who had recovered from COVID-19. In DNA form, the CDR3 reads TGTGCCAGCAGCTTAGTCTACAGTGGCACTGAAGCTTTCTTT. Translated: CASSLVYSGTEAFF.